Sequencing of this T cell receptor beta chain was carried out in a study of long-term antiretroviral therapy in people with HIV. Findings and caveats of the study: Post-ART samples showed increased diversity that remained below transplant donor control levels. There were no data on ART adherence, viral resistance or therapy changes, a gap that limits inferences about post-ART repertoire changes. Blood sampling spanned 2004 to 2017, possibly under older ART regimens. HIV repertoires had narrower CDR3 length ranges than controls.

The CDR3 runs to 13 residues. J gave up 8 bases and V 2 bases, and 1 base lay outside the gene matches. Germline CDR1 and CDR2: KGHSH and LQKENI. Runs used v3.0 of the immunoSEQ assay and were done at survey level. The assay was immunoSEQ multiplex PCR, and TCRdb's table has in-frame clones only and misses some. The sample lists about 39,000 clones; around 85% were seen once. Worth noting for this clone: Its antigen is not identified.

The material was unsorted PBMCs, obtained 1.2 years after starting antiretroviral therapy. The chain has TRBV18 and TRBJ1-1; 11 nucleotides line up with TRBD1. This TCR was sampled from a woman in her 50s with HIV. Here the CDR3 reads CASSPGQGAEAFF. CDR3 DNA sequence: TGTGCCAGCTCACCAGGACAGGGGGCGGAAGCTTTCTTT.